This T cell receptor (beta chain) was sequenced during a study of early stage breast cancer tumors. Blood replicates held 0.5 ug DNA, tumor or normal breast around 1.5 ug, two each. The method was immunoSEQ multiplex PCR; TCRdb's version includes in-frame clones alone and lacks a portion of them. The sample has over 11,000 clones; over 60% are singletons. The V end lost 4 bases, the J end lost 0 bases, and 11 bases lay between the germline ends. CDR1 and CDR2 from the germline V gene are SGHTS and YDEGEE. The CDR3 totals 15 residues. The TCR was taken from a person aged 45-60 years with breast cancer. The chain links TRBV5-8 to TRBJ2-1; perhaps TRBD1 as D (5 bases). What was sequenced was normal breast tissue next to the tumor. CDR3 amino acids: CASSVRVLSYNEQFF. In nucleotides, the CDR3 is TGTGCCAGCAGCGTCAGGGTTCTCTCCTACAATGAGCAGTTCTTC.